This T cell receptor beta chain was identified during a study of post-analysis software for immune sequencing data. Overall study results and limits: Included in a set of roughly five TRBV segments more frequent in patients than controls were TRBV5-6, TRBV5-1 and TRBV20-1.

V lost 7 bases and J 3 bases, leaving 16 bases between the germline ends. This CDR3 contains 14 residues. In germline, CDR1 is SGDLS, CDR2 YYNGEE. As to this clonotype: Its antigen is not identified.

TCR beta cDNA libraries had unique molecular identifiers. TCRdb fed the PCR reads into MiXCR, producing one record per CDR3 protein. In the table there are some 800,000 distinct CDR3 sequences, 40% to 55% of which are singletons. The sample consisted of blood. This sequence originates from a girl aged 5-17 years with multiple sclerosis. The rearrangement joins TRBV9 to TRBJ2-5; possible D gene TRBD2, 6 bases. As DNA, the CDR3 is TGTGCCAGCTCCACGGCGGGGCCCGAAGAGACCCAGTACTTC. Its translation is CASSTAGPEETQYF. Supplemented by reference TRBV9 and TRBJ2-5, the full variable domain reads DSGVTQTPKHLITATGQRVTLRCSPRSGDLSVYWYQQSLDQGLQFLIQYYNGEERAKGNILERFSAQQFPDLHSELNLSSLELGDSALYFCASSTAGPEETQYFGPGTRLLVL.